This entry lists 20 T cell receptor beta chains sequenced from one sample in a study of response to subunit inactivated influenza vaccine. From the RT-PCR reads, TCRdb called clonotypes with MiXCR, one entry per CDR3 protein. The sample lists around 650,000 distinct CDR3 sequences, about a sixth occurring once. The source material was PBMCs from blood, sampled 11 to 12 days after vaccination. These receptor sequences come from a man between 45 and 60 years old who received an inactivated influenza vaccine.

This clonotype was found many times. This chain joins TRBV7-9 and TRBJ2-7; D remains ambiguous. V dropped 1 base and J dropped 4 bases, with 5 bases sitting between them. The germline V gene has CDR1 SEHNR and CDR2 FQNEAQ (reference sequence). The CDR3 covers 12 residues. The CDR3 loop is CASSLERYEQYF. CDR3 nucleotides: TGTGCCAGCAGCTTAGAGAGGTACGAGCAGTACTTC.

This clonotype showed up just a few times. The V gene is TRBV4-1, the J gene TRBJ2-5; 9 positions match TRBD2. V lost 1 base and J lost 6; bases outside the gene matches: 15. CDR1 is MGHRA and CDR2 is YSYEKL in the germline V gene. CDR3 size: 18 residues. This CDR3 is CASSQGGKEGLALKTQYF. The CDR3 nucleotides read TGCGCCAGCAGCCAAGGGGGGAAGGAGGGACTAGCTTTGAAGACCCAGTACTTC.

This clonotype has just a few counts. The chain recombines TRBV20-1 with TRBJ2-5, with TRBD1 identical over 7 bases. V lost 0 bases, J lost 2 bases, and 9 bases stayed unmatched. CDR1 and CDR2 from the germline V gene are DFQATT and SNEGSKA (reference sequence). The CDR3 extends over 16 amino acids. The CDR3 is CSARDQVTGNQETQYF. The CDR3 DNA is TGCAGTGCTAGAGATCAAGTGACAGGGAATCAAGAGACCCAGTACTTC.

This clonotype has a handful of counts. V and J are TRBV2 and TRBJ2-5; D possibly corresponds to TRBD1 (6 bases). The CDR3 loop spans 15 amino acids. Per the germline V gene, CDR1 is SNHLY and CDR2 is FYNNEI. Trimming removed 0 bases from V and 5 bases from J, with 13 bases in between. CDR3 DNA: TGTGCCAGCAGTGAAGCTTACAGGGTTCTGGAGACCCAGTACTTC. Its protein is CASSEAYRVLETQYF.

This chain links TRBV7-6 with TRBJ2-3; TRBD2 matches 13 bases. The V gene's germline CDR1 is SGHVS and CDR2 FNYEAQ. The V gene end was trimmed by 6 bases and the J gene end by 2 bases; junction bases not matched to a gene: 8. CDR3 size: 17 residues. CDR3 residues: CASSYRLAGGVTDTQYF. Here the CDR3 DNA reads TGTGCCAGCAGTTACCGACTAGCGGGGGGAGTCACAGATACGCAGTATTTT.

The chain has TRBV5-1 and TRBJ2-3, with D possibly being TRBD1 (5 bases). The germline V and J ends were trimmed by 2 bases and 1 base, with 11 bases remaining between them. The CDR3 sequence is 15 residues long. Per the germline V gene, CDR1 is SGHRS and CDR2 is YFSETQ. CDR3 loop: CASSFQGGGTDTQYF. The CDR3 DNA reads as TGCGCCAGCAGCTTCCAGGGCGGCGGCACAGATACGCAGTATTTT.

The rearrangement uses TRBV12-3 or TRBV12-4 and TRBJ1-1, with a tentative D call TRBD1 (6 bases). The CDR3 loop spans 13 amino acids. V was pared by 10 bases and J by 4 bases, with 16 bases between. The CDR3 bases are TGTGCCACACGGGACCAGGGGCGCACTGAAGCTTTCTTT. Translating it yields CATRDQGRTEAFF.

V gene TRBV9 combines with J gene TRBJ2-1, with TRBD2 identical over 8 bases. Losses at the gene ends were 4 bases for V and 8 bases for J; bases not matched to a gene: 17. The CDR3 spans 17 residues. The germline gives CDR1 SGDLS, CDR2 YYNGEE. The CDR3 DNA is TGTGCCAGCAGCCCCCCCCCTGGTCGCGGGGGGTGGGATGAGCAGTTCTTC. Its protein product is CASSPPPGRGGWDEQFF.

This clonotype occurred a few times. V gene TRBV10-3 combines with J gene TRBJ2-1, with D possibly being TRBD1 or TRBD2 (5 bases each). V lost 3 bases, J lost 4 bases, and 16 bases lay in between. Per germline, CDR1 ENHRY and CDR2 SYGVKD. There are 16 residues in the CDR3. The CDR3 loop reads CAISETGLPVYNEQFF. For the CDR3, the DNA is TGTGCCATCAGTGAAACAGGACTCCCCGTGTACAATGAGCAGTTCTTC.

The V call is TRBV4-1, the J call TRBJ1-5; 7 bases map to TRBD1. The CDR3 runs 16 residues. The germline V gene encodes CDR1 MGHRA and CDR2 YSYEKL. J was trimmed by 5 bases and V by 0 bases; bases with no gene match: 7. The CDR3 sequence is CASSQEATGRHQPQHF. CDR3 nucleotide sequence: TGCGCCAGCAGCCAAGAAGCGACAGGGAGGCATCAGCCCCAGCATTTT.

This clonotype was seen a single time. The CDR3 DNA follows: TGTGCCAGCTCACCCGGGGACGGACGAAATTCACCCCTCCACTTT. Its protein is CASSPGDGRNSPLHF. The chain uses TRBV18 and TRBJ1-6; D is perhaps TRBD1 (5 bases). V was clipped by 3 bases and J by 7 bases, with 13 bases between them. The V gene's germline CDR1 is KGHSH and CDR2 LQKENI. This CDR3 region has 15 residues.

The CDR3: CAWSGLNTEAFF. The CDR3 DNA reads as TGTGCCTGGAGTGGGTTGAACACTGAAGCTTTCTTT. This chain joins TRBV30 and TRBJ1-1, with D hard to call. CDR1 and CDR2 (germline): GTSNPN, SVGIG (reference sequence). V lost 1 base and J 0 bases, leaving 3 bases between the germline ends. This CDR3 contains 12 residues.

This clonotype was observed a handful of times. The chain couples TRBV12-3 or TRBV12-4 to TRBJ2-5; D perhaps matches TRBD2 (7 bases). The length of the CDR3 is 14 residues. Trimming took off 3 bases at V and 6 bases at J, with 14 bases between the two ends. CDR3 in amino acids: CASSFGGGGKTQYF. In DNA form, the CDR3 reads TGTGCCAGCAGTTTTGGAGGGGGGGGGAAGACCCAGTACTTC.

This chain joins TRBV7-8 and TRBJ2-2; 9 bases are shared with TRBD2. Germline CDR1 reads SGHVS; CDR2 reads FQNEAQ. There are 18 residues in the CDR3. V shed 1 base and J 2 bases; nucleotides not matched to a gene: 8. The CDR3 bases are TGTGCCAGCAGCTTAGAGGGAAGACTAGCGGACAACACCGGGGAGCTGTTTTTT. Translated: CASSLEGRLADNTGELFF.

This chain's CDR3 is CASSVFGTKNIQYF. The CDR3 region has the DNA TGTGCCAGCAGCGTATTTGGGACCAAAAACATTCAGTACTTC. The chain uses TRBV3-1 and TRBJ2-4, with D uncertain. From germline, CDR1 is LGHDT and CDR2 YNNKEL (reference sequence). This CDR3 comprises 14 residues. V gave up 5 bases and J gave up 2 bases, with 10 bases separating them.

The rearrangement links TRBV5-6 to TRBJ1-1; maybe TRBD1 (5 bases). CDR3 length equals 13 residues. The V gene lost 2 bases and the J gene lost 2 bases, with 7 bases spanning the gap. Germline assignment: CDR1 SGHDT and CDR2 YYEEEE. CDR3 sequence: CASSLRTNTEAFF. CDR3 DNA: TGTGCCAGCAGCTTACGGACAAACACTGAAGCTTTCTTT. Variable domain in full (rest from reference TRBV5-6 and TRBJ1-1): DAGVTQSPTHLIKTRGQQVTLRCSPKSGHDTVSWYQQALGQGPQFIFQYYEEEERQRGNFPDRFSGHQFPNYSSELNVNALLLGDSALYLCASSLRTNTEAFFGQGTRLTVV.

The DNA of the CDR3 is TGTGCCAGCAGCGGGTATGGAGGGGCAATTAAGGGCAATGAGCAGTTCTTC. Protein product: CASSGYGGAIKGNEQFF. The chain joins TRBV9 to TRBJ2-1; TRBD2 is a possible D gene (6 bases). The V gene's germline CDR1 is SGDLS and CDR2 YYNGEE. V was cut by 3 bases and J by 6 bases, with 22 bases left in between. The CDR3 length is 17 residues. Full variable domain (rest looked up from reference TRBV9 and TRBJ2-1): DSGVTQTPKHLITATGQRVTLRCSPRSGDLSVYWYQQSLDQGLQFLIQYYNGEERAKGNILERFSAQQFPDLHSELNLSSLELGDSALYFCASSGYGGAIKGNEQFFGPGTRLTVL.

This clonotype was seen a few times. In DNA form, the CDR3 reads TGTGCCAGCAGCTTGGGGACTAGCGGGAGGTCTGAGACCCAGTACTTC. It specifies CASSLGTSGRSETQYF. V is TRBV7-2 and J is TRBJ2-5; 15 bases are shared with TRBD2. V lost 3 bases to trimming and J lost 5 bases; unmatched junction nucleotides: 4. There are 16 residues in the CDR3. Germline V CDR1 and CDR2: SGHTA, FQGNSA.

This clonotype was counted only a few times. The J gene is TRBJ1-4, the V gene TRBV7-9, with 8 bases that match TRBD1. Germline V gene lookup returns CDR1 SEHNR and CDR2 FQNEAQ (reference sequence). The CDR3 is 17 amino acids. V shed 5 bases and J 3 bases; nucleotides not matched to a gene: 11. This CDR3 reads CASSKNRGVYSNEKLFF. As DNA, the CDR3 is TGTGCCAGCAGCAAGAACAGGGGGGTTTACTCTAATGAAAAACTGTTTTTT.

The chain employs TRBV9 and TRBJ1-2; 10 bases are shared with TRBD1. The CDR3 extends over 15 amino acids. V shed 4 bases, J shed 7 bases, and the junction held 10 bases outside the gene matches. Germline CDR1 SGDLS, CDR2 YYNGEE. DNA for the CDR3: TGTGCCAGCAGCCCCATGGGGACAGGGGCCGGTGGCTACACCTTC. Protein: CASSPMGTGAGGYTF.